Here is one T cell receptor (beta chain) with its context. This sample is part of a study of cytomegalovirus exposure and HLA in healthy donors. Profiled with immunoSEQ multiplex PCR; TCRdb holds only in-frame clones, not every one. This table holds fewer than 150,000 clones, 86% found once. Per germline, CDR1 SGHRS and CDR2 YFSETQ. This CDR3 is 17 amino acids long. V was clipped by 4 bases and J by 3 bases; unmatched bases: 13. The chain carries TRBV5-1 and TRBJ2-3; TRBD1 aligns across 8 bases. The receptor was isolated from a man aged 18 to 29 in good health and CMV-seronegative. Input material: PBMCs. CDR3 coding DNA: TGCGCCAGCAGCACTGGCCAGGGGGCGAGGTCAACAGATACGCAGTATTTT. It encodes CASSTGQGARSTDTQYF.